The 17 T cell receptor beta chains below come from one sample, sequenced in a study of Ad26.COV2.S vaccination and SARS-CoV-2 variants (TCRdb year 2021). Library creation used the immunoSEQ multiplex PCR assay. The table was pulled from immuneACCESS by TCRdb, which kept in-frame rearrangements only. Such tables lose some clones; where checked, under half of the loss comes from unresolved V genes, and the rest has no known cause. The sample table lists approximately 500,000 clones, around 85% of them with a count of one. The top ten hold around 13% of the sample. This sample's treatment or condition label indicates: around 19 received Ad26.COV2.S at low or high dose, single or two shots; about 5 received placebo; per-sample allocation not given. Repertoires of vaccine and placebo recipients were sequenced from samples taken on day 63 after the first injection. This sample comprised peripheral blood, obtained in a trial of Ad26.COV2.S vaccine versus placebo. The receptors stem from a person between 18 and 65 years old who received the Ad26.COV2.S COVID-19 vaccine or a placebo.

DNA for the CDR3: TGTGCCAGTACCTATAGCGGGAGAAATGAAAAACTGTTTTTT. This encodes CASTYSGRNEKLFF. V gene TRBV19 combines with J gene TRBJ1-4; D ambiguous. The V gene's germline CDR1 is LNHDA and CDR2 SQIVND (reference sequence). V was clipped by 7 bases and J by 5 bases, with 14 bases between them. The CDR3 totals 14 residues.

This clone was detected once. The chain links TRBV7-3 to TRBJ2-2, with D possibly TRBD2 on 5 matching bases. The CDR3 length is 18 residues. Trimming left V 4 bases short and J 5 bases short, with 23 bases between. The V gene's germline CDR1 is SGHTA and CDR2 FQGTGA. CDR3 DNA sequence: TGTGCCAGCAGCTCCCGGGCTTCTAAAGCCTCGGGGACCGGGGAGCTGTTTTTT. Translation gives CASSSRASKASGTGELFF.

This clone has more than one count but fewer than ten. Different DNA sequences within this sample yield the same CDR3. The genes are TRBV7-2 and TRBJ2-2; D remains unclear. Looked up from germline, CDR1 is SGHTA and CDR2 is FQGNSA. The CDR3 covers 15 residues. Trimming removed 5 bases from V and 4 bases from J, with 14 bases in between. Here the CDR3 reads CASSLKRGGTGELFF. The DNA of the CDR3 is TGTGCCAGCAGCCTTAAAAGAGGTGGCACCGGGGAGCTGTTTTTT.

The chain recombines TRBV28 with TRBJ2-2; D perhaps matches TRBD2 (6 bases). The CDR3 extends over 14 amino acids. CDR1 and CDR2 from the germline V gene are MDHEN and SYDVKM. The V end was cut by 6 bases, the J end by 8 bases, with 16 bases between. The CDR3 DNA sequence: TGTGCCAGCAGAAACCCCCGGGAGAATGGGGAGCTGTTTTTT. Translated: CASRNPRENGELFF.

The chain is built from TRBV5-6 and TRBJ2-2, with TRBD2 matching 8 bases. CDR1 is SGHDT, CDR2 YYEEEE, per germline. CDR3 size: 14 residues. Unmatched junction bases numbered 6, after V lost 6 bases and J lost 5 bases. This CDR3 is CASKSSGGTGELFF. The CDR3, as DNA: TGTGCCAGCAAGTCGTCGGGAGGGACCGGGGAGCTGTTTTTT.

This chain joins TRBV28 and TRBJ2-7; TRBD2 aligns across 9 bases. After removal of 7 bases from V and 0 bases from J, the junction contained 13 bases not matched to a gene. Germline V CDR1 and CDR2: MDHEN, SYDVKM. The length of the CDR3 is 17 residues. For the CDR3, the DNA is TGTGCCAGCACCCCGTCGCTAGCGGGGTCGAGCTCCTACGAGCAGTACTTC. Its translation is CASTPSLAGSSSYEQYF.

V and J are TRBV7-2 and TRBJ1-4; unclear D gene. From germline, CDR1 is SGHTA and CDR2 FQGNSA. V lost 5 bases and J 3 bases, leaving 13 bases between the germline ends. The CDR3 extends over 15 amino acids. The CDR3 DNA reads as TGTGCCAGCAGCCCCCGACCGGCCTCTAATGAAAAACTGTTTTTT. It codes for CASSPRPASNEKLFF. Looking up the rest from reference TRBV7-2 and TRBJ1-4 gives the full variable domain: GAGVSQSPSNKVTEKGKDVELRCDPISGHTALYWYRQSLGQGLEFLIYFQGNSAPDKSGLPSDRFSAERTGGSVSTLTIQRTQQEDSAVYLCASSPRPASNEKLFFGSGTQLSVL.

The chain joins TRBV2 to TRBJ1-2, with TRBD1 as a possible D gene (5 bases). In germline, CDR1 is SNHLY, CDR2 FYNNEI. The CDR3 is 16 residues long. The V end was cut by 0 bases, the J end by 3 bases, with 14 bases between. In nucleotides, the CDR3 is TGTGCCAGCAGTGAAGCCCCGCCCGACAGCTACTATGGCTACACCTTC. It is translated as CASSEAPPDSYYGYTF.

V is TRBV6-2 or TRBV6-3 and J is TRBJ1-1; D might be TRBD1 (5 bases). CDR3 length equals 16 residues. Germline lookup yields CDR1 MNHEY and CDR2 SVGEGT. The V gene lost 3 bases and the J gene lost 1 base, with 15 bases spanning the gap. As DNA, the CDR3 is TGTGCCAGCAGTTATGAAATCGGGGGGGGGAACACTGAAGCTTTCTTT. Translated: CASSYEIGGGNTEAFF.

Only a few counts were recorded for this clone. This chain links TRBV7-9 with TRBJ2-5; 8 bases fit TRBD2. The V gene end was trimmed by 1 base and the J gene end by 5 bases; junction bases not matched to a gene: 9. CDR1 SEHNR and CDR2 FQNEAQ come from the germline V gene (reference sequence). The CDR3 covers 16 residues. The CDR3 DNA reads TGTGCCAGCAGCTTAGTGGGTAGCGGGGCACTGGAGACCCAGTACTTC. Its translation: CASSLVGSGALETQYF.

This CDR3 is CAWAGSRDRAFF. The CDR3 DNA sequence: TGTGCCTGGGCGGGTTCCCGGGACCGAGCTTTCTTT. The rearrangement uses TRBV30 and TRBJ1-1; a possible D gene is TRBD1 (5 bases). The CDR3 loop spans 12 amino acids. Trimming removed 5 bases at V and 10 bases at J, with 17 bases between. Germline V gene data show CDR1 as GTSNPN and CDR2 as SVGIG (reference sequence).

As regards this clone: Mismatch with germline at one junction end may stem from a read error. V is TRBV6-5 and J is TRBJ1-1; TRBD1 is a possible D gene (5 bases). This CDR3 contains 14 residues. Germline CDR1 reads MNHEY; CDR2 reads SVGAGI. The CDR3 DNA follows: TGTGCCAGCAAAGAGGGGCGGACGAACATTGAAGCTTTCTTT. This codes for CASKEGRTNIEAFF.

The CDR3 is CASSLAYEGYGYTF. The CDR3 nucleotides read TGTGCCAGCAGCTTAGCTTACGAAGGCTATGGCTACACCTTC. This sequence joins TRBV7-2 and TRBJ1-2; no firm D call. This CDR3 region has 14 residues. V lost 0 bases and J 4 bases, leaving 9 bases between the germline ends. The V gene's germline CDR1 is SGHTA and CDR2 FQGNSA.

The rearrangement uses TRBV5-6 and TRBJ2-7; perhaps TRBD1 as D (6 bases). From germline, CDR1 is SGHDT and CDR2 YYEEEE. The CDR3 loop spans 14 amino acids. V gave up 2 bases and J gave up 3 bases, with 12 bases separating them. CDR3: CASSFGRGNYEQYF. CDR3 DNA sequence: TGTGCCAGCAGCTTCGGCAGGGGCAACTACGAGCAGTACTTC.

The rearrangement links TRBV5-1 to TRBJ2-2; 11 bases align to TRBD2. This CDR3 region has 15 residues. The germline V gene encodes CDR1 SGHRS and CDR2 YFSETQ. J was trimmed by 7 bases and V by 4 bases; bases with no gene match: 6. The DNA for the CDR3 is TGCGCCAGCAGCAACATGGGGACTAGCGGCGGGGAGCTGTTTTTT. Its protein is CASSNMGTSGGELFF.

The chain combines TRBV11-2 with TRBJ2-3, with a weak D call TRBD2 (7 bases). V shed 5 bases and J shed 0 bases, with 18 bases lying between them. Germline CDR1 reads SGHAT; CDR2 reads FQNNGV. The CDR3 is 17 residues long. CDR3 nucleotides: TGTGCCAGCAGCCTGATGGTGGGGGGGCCTAGCACAGATACGCAGTATTTT. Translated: CASSLMVGGPSTDTQYF.

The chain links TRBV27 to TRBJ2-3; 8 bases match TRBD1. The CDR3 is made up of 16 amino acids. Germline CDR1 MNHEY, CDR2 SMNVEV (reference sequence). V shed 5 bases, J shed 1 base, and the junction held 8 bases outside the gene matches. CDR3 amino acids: CASSPDRGWGTDTQYF. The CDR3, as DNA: TGTGCCAGCAGTCCTGACAGGGGTTGGGGCACAGATACGCAGTATTTT.